The 24 T cell receptor beta chains presented below share a single source sample, sequenced in a study of T cells in Graves' hyperthyroidism and ophthalmopathy. RNA transcripts served as the template for amplifying TCR beta CDR3 regions. HTBI primers were employed in a first-round RT-PCR of the TCR CDR3. MiXCR, applied by TCRdb to the multiplex PCR reads, yields one record per CDR3 protein. The sample lists approximately 510,000 distinct CDR3 sequences, 35% to 50% occurring once. Sample: peripheral blood or thyroid tissue (not recorded which). These TCRs come from an adult woman with Graves' disease, either hyperthyroidism or ophthalmopathy (not recorded which).

This chain joins TRBV7-9 and TRBJ1-3, with D hard to call. Germline CDR1 and CDR2: SEHNR and FQNEAQ (reference sequence). V dropped 0 bases and J dropped 0 bases, with 6 bases sitting between them. The CDR3 has 15 amino acids. CDR3 sequence: CASSLAGSSGNTIYF. The CDR3 region has the DNA TGTGCCAGCAGCTTAGCTGGTAGCTCTGGAAACACCATATATTTT.

This clonotype turned up a few times. The chain is built from TRBV28 and TRBJ2-2; unclear D gene. V was pared by 3 bases and J by 5 bases, with 7 bases between. The germline V gene encodes CDR1 MDHEN and CDR2 SYDVKM. This CDR3 has 13 amino acids. CDR3 amino acids: CASSFRATGELFF. The CDR3 bases are TGTGCCAGCAGTTTCCGGGCAACCGGGGAGCTGTTTTTT.

This clonotype occurred once. The V and J genes are TRBV2 and TRBJ2-7; 7 bases are a match to TRBD2. The CDR3 spans 14 residues. Trimming took 6 bases from V and 3 from J; bases not matched to a gene: 8. Per the germline V gene, CDR1 is SNHLY and CDR2 is FYNNEI. CDR3 protein: CASSLGDYNYEQYF. The CDR3 nucleotides read TGTGCCAGCAGCCTAGGGGACTACAACTACGAGCAGTACTTC.

In this sample, this clonotype turned up a few times. The chain joins TRBV29-1 to TRBJ2-7; 9 nucleotides agree with TRBD2. Germline assignment: CDR1 SQVTM and CDR2 ANQGSEA. This CDR3 contains 13 residues. V gave up 3 bases and J gave up 4 bases; unmatched junction bases: 4. The CDR3 nucleotides read TGCAGCGTTGAGGGCGGGAGGGTGTACGAGCAGTACTTC. Translated: CSVEGGRVYEQYF.

This clonotype has ten or more counts. This chain connects TRBV7-2 to TRBJ1-2; D is uncertain. The CDR3 length is 13 residues. Germline CDR1 and CDR2: SGHTA and FQGNSA. V dropped 3 bases and J dropped 2 bases, with 7 bases sitting between them. This chain's CDR3 is CASSLKANYGYTF. The CDR3 coding sequence is TGTGCCAGCAGCTTGAAGGCGAACTATGGCTACACCTTC.

This clonotype was seen repeatedly, ten times or more. At one end the junction does not follow the germline gene, possibly because of a read error. This chain uses TRBV2 with TRBJ1-6; 8 bases agree with TRBD1. Per the germline V gene, CDR1 is SNHLY and CDR2 is FYNNEI. This CDR3 spans 13 amino acids. CDR3 DNA: TGTGCCAGCTGTGACAGGGGATCTTCACCCCTCCACTTT. As protein: CASCDRGSSPLHF.

As regards this clonotype: One end of the junction does not line up with germline, which may come from a read error. The rearrangement uses TRBV15 and TRBJ2-6; TRBD1 or TRBD2 may be the D gene (5 bases each). The CDR3 consists of 15 residues. Per the germline V gene, CDR1 is LNHNV and CDR2 is YYDKDF (reference sequence). The CDR3, as DNA: TGTGCCAGCAGCTGGGGACCCTCTGGGGCCAACGTCCTGACTTTC. It specifies CASSWGPSGANVLTF.

This clonotype was observed many times. The chain is built from TRBV19 and TRBJ1-5; D gene ambiguous. The CDR3 is 14 residues long. V dropped 3 bases and J dropped 0 bases, with 6 bases sitting between them. Germline lookup yields CDR1 LNHDA and CDR2 SQIVND (reference sequence). The DNA for the CDR3 is TGTGCCAGTAGTATCCGGGGTAGCAATCAGCCCCAGCATTTT. Residues: CASSIRGSNQPQHF.

The chain combines TRBV6-1 with TRBJ1-4; D might be TRBD1 (5 bases). V was trimmed by 5 bases and J by 4 bases, leaving 11 bases between them. The CDR3 runs to 14 residues. Germline CDR1 is MNHNS and CDR2 is SASEGT. The CDR3, as DNA: TGTGCCAGCAGTCCGGGGGGGAGTAATGAAAAACTGTTTTTT. Its translation is CASSPGGSNEKLFF.

In DNA form, the CDR3 reads TGTGCCAGCAGCTTGGGCAGGGGGCATTACGAGCAGTACTTC. This gives the protein CASSLGRGHYEQYF. The chain recombines TRBV2 with TRBJ2-7, with 8 bases fitting TRBD1. The CDR3 is 14 residues long. J lost 4 bases, V lost 6 bases, and 8 bases had no gene match. Germline CDR1 is SNHLY and CDR2 is FYNNEI.

The rearrangement uses TRBV7-9 and TRBJ1-1; D is possibly TRBD1 (5 bases). CDR3 length equals 13 residues. V lost 5 bases and J lost 5, with 12 bases in between. Germline CDR1 SEHNR, CDR2 FQNEAQ (reference sequence). The CDR3 region has the DNA TGTGCCAGCAGCACATCGGACAAAACTGAAGCTTTCTTT. It yields the protein CASSTSDKTEAFF.

This sequence joins TRBV7-9 and TRBJ1-1; D is unresolved. This CDR3 contains 15 residues. Trimming took 5 bases from V and 4 from J, leaving 17 bases between them. The germline CDR1 and CDR2 sequences are SEHNR and FQNEAQ (reference sequence). The CDR3 DNA is TGTGCCAGCAGCCCTCGCGAAGGGCCTGGCACTGAAGCTTTCTTT. Translation gives CASSPREGPGTEAFF.

The J gene is TRBJ2-7, the V gene TRBV20-1, with 9 bases identical to TRBD2. With V trimmed by 4 bases and J by 5 bases, 12 bases remained unmatched. Germline V gene lookup returns CDR1 DFQATT and CDR2 SNEGSKA (reference sequence). This CDR3 comprises 15 residues. The DNA for the CDR3 is TGCAGTGCTACGCGACTTAGCGGGAGTCCCCACGAGCAGTACTTC. Translated, it gives CSATRLSGSPHEQYF.

The chain links TRBV7-2 to TRBJ1-1, with a weak D call TRBD1 (5 bases). In germline, CDR1 is SGHTA, CDR2 FQGNSA. This CDR3 region has 14 residues. V was trimmed by 7 bases and J by 6 bases, leaving 18 bases between them. The CDR3 protein is CASKDGGSESEAFF. CDR3 in DNA: TGTGCCAGCAAAGACGGGGGATCGGAGTCTGAAGCTTTCTTT.

This clonotype was detected a few times. This chain connects TRBV6-1 to TRBJ2-7; a possible D gene is TRBD2 (6 bases). The CDR3 loop spans 15 amino acids. V shed 4 bases and J shed 2 bases, with 15 bases lying between them. From germline, CDR1 is MNHNS and CDR2 SASEGT. CDR3 nucleotide sequence: TGTGCCAGCAGTGGGCCTCTAGCGACTACCTACGAGCAGTACTTC. Translating it yields CASSGPLATTYEQYF.

This clonotype was picked up many times. This rearrangement joins TRBV20-1 to TRBJ2-2; the D gene could be TRBD1 or TRBD2 (5 bases each). Germline CDR1 reads DFQATT; CDR2 reads SNEGSKA (reference sequence). Trimming removed 0 bases at V and 6 bases at J, with 11 bases between. The CDR3 covers 14 residues. CDR3: CSARDVVGPGELFF. CDR3 DNA sequence: TGCAGTGCTAGAGATGTAGTGGGACCCGGGGAGCTGTTTTTT.

On this clonotype itself: The CDR3 does not close with the conserved phenylalanine or tryptophan, likely indicating a read error. In nucleotides, the CDR3 is TGTGCCAGCAGCTTAGCTACATCATCCTACGAGCAGTACCTC. Its translation: CASSLATSSYEQYL. This chain joins TRBV7-2 and TRBJ2-7; no definite D call. Germline CDR1 and CDR2: SGHTA and FQGNSA. The CDR3 totals 14 residues. Deletions cut 0 bases from V and 1 base from J, with 7 bases between.

This clonotype was detected a few times. This may be a read error: a much more frequent sequence differs by one nucleotide. The rearrangement links TRBV5-1 to TRBJ2-7; tentative D call: TRBD1 (5 bases). The CDR3 length is 13 residues. The germline CDR1 and CDR2 sequences are SGHRS and YFSETQ. DNA for the CDR3: TGCGTCAGCAGCTTGAATCAGGGTAGCGAGCAGTACTTC. It translates to CVSSLNQGSEQYF.

This rearrangement joins TRBV6-2 or TRBV6-3 to TRBJ1-4; D remains ambiguous. Trimming removed 8 bases at V and 5 bases at J, with 15 bases between. Germline V lookup: CDR1 MNHEY, CDR2 SVGEGT. The CDR3 is 14 residues long. CDR3 bases: TGTGCCAGCGCGAGCCCCCGGGAAAATGAAAAACTGTTTTTT. Its protein is CASASPRENEKLFF.

The V gene is TRBV25-1, the J gene TRBJ1-1; tentatively, D is TRBD1 (5 bases). The CDR3 has 16 residues. Germline V CDR1 and CDR2: MGHDK, SYGVNS. Trimming cost V 1 base and J 4 bases, with 16 bases left between them. CDR3: CASSESRTGMVTEAFF. The CDR3 nucleotides are TGTGCCAGCAGTGAATCTCGAACAGGTATGGTCACTGAAGCTTTCTTT.

This clonotype was counted ten times or more. The chain employs TRBV24-1 and TRBJ2-2; 7 nucleotides align to TRBD1. Trimming removed 2 bases from V and 5 bases from J; junction bases left unmatched: 4. CDR1 KGHDR and CDR2 SFDVKD come from the germline V gene. This CDR3 has 15 amino acids. In DNA form, the CDR3 reads TGTGCCACCAGTGATTACCCGACAGGGACCGGGGAGCTGTTTTTT. Protein product: CATSDYPTGTGELFF.

The rearrangement links TRBV29-1 to TRBJ1-1, with a tentative D call TRBD1 (6 bases). This CDR3 contains 12 residues. Deletions cut 3 bases from V and 8 bases from J, with 13 bases between. The germline V gene has CDR1 SQVTM and CDR2 ANQGSEA. The CDR3 DNA reads TGCAGCGTTGATGTCCCCAGGGGAGAAGCTTTCTTT. Amino acids: CSVDVPRGEAFF.

The V and J genes are TRBV4-1 and TRBJ2-2; D remains ambiguous. Trimming stripped 0 bases from V and 4 bases from J, with 9 bases between. The CDR3 is 15 residues long. CDR1 is MGHRA and CDR2 is YSYEKL in the germline V gene. This CDR3 is CASSQEVGITGELFF. The CDR3 DNA is TGCGCCAGCAGCCAAGAGGTTGGGATCACCGGGGAGCTGTTTTTT.

The V call is TRBV7-9, the J call TRBJ2-7; TRBD1 agrees at 8 bases. CDR1 and CDR2 (germline): SEHNR, FQNEAQ (reference sequence). Losses at the gene ends were 8 bases for V and 3 bases for J; bases not matched to a gene: 9. This CDR3 has 14 residues. CDR3 amino acids: CASGIRDRNYEQYF. DNA of the CDR3: TGTGCCAGCGGAATCCGGGACAGGAACTACGAGCAGTACTTC.